This TCR beta chain was retrieved from a study of CD8+ T cells in alopecia areata. Study at large: Oral tofacitinib, 5 to 10 mg twice daily, was given in an open-label trial.

Whole-study results and caveats: Both scalp clonality and the expanded CD8+ clones among the top 100 showed a significant decrease with tofacitinib. Clonality exceeded that of normal scalp in lesional scalp, most notably in alopecia totalis/universalis.

As to treatment: oral pan-JAK inhibitor, 5-10 mg twice daily. Reverse transcription of extracted RNA yielded cDNA, which provided the sequencing template. Repertoires were generated with immunoSEQ multiplex PCR, while TCRdb's copy carries only in-frame clones and drops some. The data hold 200,000 to 250,000 clones, with about 50% observed a single time. Concerning this clone: Its antigen is unknown.

The CDR3 has 14 residues. V was pared by 3 bases and J by 4 bases, with 10 bases between. The germline gives CDR1 KGHSH, CDR2 LQKENI. This TCR was recovered from a human donor with alopecia areata. Source: CD4+ T cells sorted from blood, taken at week 4, from a patient treated with tofacitinib. The chain combines TRBV18 with TRBJ1-5; D not certain. The CDR3 DNA sequence: TGTGCCAGCTCACCGGCAGACCTTAATCAGCCCCAGCATTTT. As protein: CASSPADLNQPQHF.